A single T cell receptor beta chain is shown here with its context. The sample belongs to a study of cytomegalovirus exposure and HLA in healthy donors. PCR primers comprised 60 Vbeta and 13 Jbeta primers. Libraries were prepared by immunoSEQ multiplex PCR; TCRdb keeps only in-frame clonotypes and omits some of them. The sample shows approximately 77,000 clones, around 84% of them seen only once. Germline V gene sequence: CDR1 LNHNV, CDR2 YYDKDF (reference sequence). V dropped 1 base and J dropped 6; count of bases not matched to a gene: 3. There are 14 residues in the CDR3. The chain is built from TRBV15 and TRBJ2-1, with 7 bases fitting TRBD2. The clonotype originates from a middle-aged man in good health and CMV-seronegative. Sequenced: PBMCs. The CDR3 DNA reads TGTGCCACCAGCAGAGTGGGGGGGGGCAATGAGCAGTTCTTC. Its translation: CATSRVGGGNEQFF.